This entry features one T cell receptor (beta chain) sequence. This sample was included in a study of blood T cell repertoires in COVID-19. Study-level background: Samples representing acute and convalescent COVID-19 were sourced from the United States, Italy and Spain. T cells, B-cell-depleted T cells, or PBMCs provided the cDNA or gDNA that served as material.

Per the original methods: Amplification of reference gene primers provided the estimated nucleated cell counts. Sequencing used immunoSEQ multiplex PCR; TCRdb keeps in-frame clones, though not all of them. Clone size and the V and J calls come from that table; the DNA yielded D and trimming. The sample has 250,000 to 350,000 clones, around nine tenths seen once. The length of the CDR3 is 13 residues. In germline, CDR1 is KGHDR, CDR2 SFDVKD. Trimming removed 5 bases from V and 0 bases from J, with 7 bases in between. The source of this sequence is a woman aged 25-40 years with COVID-19, enrolled during active disease. The chain carries TRBV24-1 and TRBJ2-7; perhaps TRBD2 as D (5 bases). Sequencing was performed on peripheral blood. The CDR3 protein is CATSGTSSYEQYF. DNA of the CDR3: TGTGCCACCAGTGGGACTTCCTCCTACGAGCAGTACTTC.